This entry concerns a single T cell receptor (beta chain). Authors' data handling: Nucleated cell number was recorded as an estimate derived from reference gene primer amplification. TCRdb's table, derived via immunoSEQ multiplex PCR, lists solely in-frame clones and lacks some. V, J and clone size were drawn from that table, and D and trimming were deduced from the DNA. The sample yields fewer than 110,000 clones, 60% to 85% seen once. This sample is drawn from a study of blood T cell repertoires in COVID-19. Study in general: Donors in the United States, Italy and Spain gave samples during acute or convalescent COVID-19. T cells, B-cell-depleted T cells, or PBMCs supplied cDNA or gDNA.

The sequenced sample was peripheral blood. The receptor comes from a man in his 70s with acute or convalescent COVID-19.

CDR3 nucleotides: TGCGCCAGCAGCGGCACCGGGACAGCTTCTGGAAACACCATATATTTT. Translating it yields CASSGTGTASGNTIYF. This sequence joins TRBV5-1 and TRBJ1-3; 7 bases are a match to TRBD1. V shed 4 bases and J 1 base; nucleotides not matched to a gene: 8. This CDR3 comprises 16 residues. Germline CDR1 SGHRS, CDR2 YFSETQ. Full variable domain (rest looked up from reference TRBV5-1 and TRBJ1-3): KAGVTQTPRYLIKTRGQQVTLSCSPISGHRSVSWYQQTPGQGLQFLFEYFSETQRNKGNFPGRFSGRQFSNSRSEMNVSTLELGDSALYLCASSGTGTASGNTIYFGEGSWLTVV.